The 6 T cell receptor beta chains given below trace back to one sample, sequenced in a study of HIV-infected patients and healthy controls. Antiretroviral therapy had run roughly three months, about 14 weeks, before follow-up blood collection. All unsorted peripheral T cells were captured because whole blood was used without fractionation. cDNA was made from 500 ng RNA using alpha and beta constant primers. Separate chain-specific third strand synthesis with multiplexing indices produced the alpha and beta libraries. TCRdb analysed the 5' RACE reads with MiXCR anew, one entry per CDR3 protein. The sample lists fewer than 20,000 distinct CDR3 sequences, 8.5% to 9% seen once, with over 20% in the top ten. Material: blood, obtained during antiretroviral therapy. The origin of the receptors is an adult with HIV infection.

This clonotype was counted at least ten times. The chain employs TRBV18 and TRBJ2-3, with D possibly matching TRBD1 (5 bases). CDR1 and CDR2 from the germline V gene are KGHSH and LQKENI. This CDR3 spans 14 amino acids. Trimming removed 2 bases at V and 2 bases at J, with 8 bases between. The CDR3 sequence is CASSPATDTDTQYF. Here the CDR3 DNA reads TGTGCCAGCTCACCAGCGACAGACACAGATACGCAGTATTTT.

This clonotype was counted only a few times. The CDR3, as DNA: TGTGCCAGCAGTTTATCAGGGGGGGGGTGGGAGGCCACTAGCACAGATACGCAGTATTTT. This sequence encodes CASSLSGGGWEATSTDTQYF. The chain is built from TRBV27 and TRBJ2-3; possibly TRBD2 for D (7 bases). The CDR3 covers 20 residues. V lost 0 bases, J lost 0 bases, and 22 bases lay in between. The germline CDR1 and CDR2 sequences are MNHEY and SMNVEV (reference sequence).

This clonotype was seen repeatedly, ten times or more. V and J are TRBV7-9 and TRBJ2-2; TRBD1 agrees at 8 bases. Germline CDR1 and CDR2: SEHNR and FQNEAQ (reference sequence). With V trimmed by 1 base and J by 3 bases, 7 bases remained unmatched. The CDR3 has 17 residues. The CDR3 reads CASSLVDRGAYTGELFF. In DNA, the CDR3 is TGTGCCAGCAGCTTAGTCGACAGGGGAGCGTACACCGGGGAGCTGTTTTTT.

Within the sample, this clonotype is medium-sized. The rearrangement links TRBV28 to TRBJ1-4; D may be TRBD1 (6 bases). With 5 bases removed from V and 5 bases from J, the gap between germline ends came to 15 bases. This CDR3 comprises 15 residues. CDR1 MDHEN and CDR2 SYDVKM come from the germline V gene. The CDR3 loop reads CASSLEQGSNEKLFF. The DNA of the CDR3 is TGTGCCAGCAGTCTAGAACAGGGATCCAATGAAAAACTGTTTTTT.

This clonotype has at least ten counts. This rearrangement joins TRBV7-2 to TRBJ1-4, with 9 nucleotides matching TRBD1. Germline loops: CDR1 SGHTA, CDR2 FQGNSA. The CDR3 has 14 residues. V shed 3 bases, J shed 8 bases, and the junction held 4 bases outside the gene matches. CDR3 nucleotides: TGTGCCAGCAGCTTGGACAGGGGATGGGAAAAACTGTTTTTT. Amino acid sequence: CASSLDRGWEKLFF.

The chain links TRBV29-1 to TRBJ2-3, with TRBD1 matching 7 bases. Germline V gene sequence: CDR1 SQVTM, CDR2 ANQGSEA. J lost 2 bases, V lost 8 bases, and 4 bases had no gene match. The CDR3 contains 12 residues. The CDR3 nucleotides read TGCAGCTCGGACAGGAACACAGATACGCAGTATTTT. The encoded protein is CSSDRNTDTQYF.